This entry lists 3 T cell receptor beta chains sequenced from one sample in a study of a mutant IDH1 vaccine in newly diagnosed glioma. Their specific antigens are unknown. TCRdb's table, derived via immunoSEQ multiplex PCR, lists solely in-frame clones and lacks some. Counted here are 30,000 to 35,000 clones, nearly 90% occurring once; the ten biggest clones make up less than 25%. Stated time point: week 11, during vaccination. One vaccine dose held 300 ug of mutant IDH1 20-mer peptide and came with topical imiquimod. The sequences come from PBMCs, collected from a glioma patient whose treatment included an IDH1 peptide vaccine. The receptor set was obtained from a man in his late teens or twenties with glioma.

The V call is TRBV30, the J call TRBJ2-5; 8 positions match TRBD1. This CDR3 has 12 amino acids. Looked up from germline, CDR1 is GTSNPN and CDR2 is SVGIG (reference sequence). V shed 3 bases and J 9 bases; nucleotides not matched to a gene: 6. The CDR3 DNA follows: TGTGCCTGGAGGAGGGACAGGATGGCCCAGTACTTC. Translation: CAWRRDRMAQYF.

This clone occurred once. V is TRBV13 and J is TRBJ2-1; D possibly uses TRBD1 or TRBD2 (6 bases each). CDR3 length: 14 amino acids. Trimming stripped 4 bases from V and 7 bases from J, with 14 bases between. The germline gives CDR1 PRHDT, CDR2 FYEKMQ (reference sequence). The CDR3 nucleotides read TGTGCCAGCAGCTCAGTAAGGGGGGCGAATGAGCAGTTCTTC. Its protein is CASSSVRGANEQFF. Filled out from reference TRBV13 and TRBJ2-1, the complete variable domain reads AAGVIQSPRHLIKEKRETATLKCYPIPRHDTVYWYQQGPGQDPQFLISFYEKMQSDKGSIPDRFSAQQFSDYHSELNMSSLELGDSALYFCASSSVRGANEQFFGPGTRLTVL.

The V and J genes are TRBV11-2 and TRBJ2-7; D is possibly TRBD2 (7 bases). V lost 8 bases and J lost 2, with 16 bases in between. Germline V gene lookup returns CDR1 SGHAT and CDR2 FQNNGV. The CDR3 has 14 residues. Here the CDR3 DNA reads TGTGCCAGCGGGGAGGGGGGTAGTACCTACGAGCAGTACTTC. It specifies CASGEGGSTYEQYF.